The 11 T cell receptor beta chains given below trace back to one sample, sequenced in a study of T cell responses to AZD1222 COVID-19 vaccine. Measured with immunoSEQ multiplex PCR; TCRdb has only the in-frame clones, and not every one. Among over 130,000 clones listed, roughly nine tenths were seen once. This material consisted of peripheral blood, taken 28 days after the second dose of the MenACWY control vaccine. These receptors were collected from an adult who received the MenACWY meningococcal vaccine as a control.

The gene calls are TRBV19 and TRBJ1-3; D is unclear. The CDR3 sequence is 14 residues long. The germline V and J ends were trimmed by 5 bases and 0 bases, with 8 bases remaining between them. Germline V gene lookup returns CDR1 LNHDA and CDR2 SQIVND (reference sequence). CDR3 residues: CASSGLSSGNTIYF. DNA of the CDR3: TGTGCCAGTAGTGGACTCAGCTCTGGAAACACCATATATTTT.

V and J are TRBV10-3 and TRBJ2-2; no clear D gene. V was pared by 8 bases and J by 2 bases, with 12 bases between. The CDR3 sequence is 14 residues long. Per germline, CDR1 ENHRY and CDR2 SYGVKD. The DNA for the CDR3 is TGTGCCATCGCGGAAGTTTTAAACACCGGGGAGCTGTTTTTT. Translated: CAIAEVLNTGELFF.

The chain employs TRBV27 and TRBJ2-7; 9 positions match TRBD2. CDR3 length: 15 residues. Germline assignment: CDR1 MNHEY and CDR2 SMNVEV (reference sequence). The V and J ends lost 5 bases and 3 bases, in that order; junction bases with no gene match: 8. As DNA, the CDR3 is TGTGCCAGCAGTACCCCGAGTAGCGGGAGCTACGAGCAGTACTTC. Encoded protein: CASSTPSSGSYEQYF.

This clone came up a few times. The rearrangement uses TRBV4-3 and TRBJ1-6; D is undetermined. Trimming removed 0 bases at V and 14 bases at J, with 14 bases between. The germline V gene encodes CDR1 LGHNA and CDR2 YSLEER. This CDR3 is 14 amino acids long. As DNA, the CDR3 is TGCGCCAGCAGCCAAGATCGGGGTGTTGCAGCCCTCCACTTT. Its protein is CASSQDRGVAALHF.

The gene calls are TRBV28 and TRBJ1-4; D gene ambiguous. The CDR3 runs to 14 residues. The germline gives CDR1 MDHEN, CDR2 SYDVKM. With 6 bases removed from V and 6 bases from J, the gap between germline ends came to 14 bases. Here the CDR3 reads CASRPTDVYEKLFF. The CDR3 DNA is TGTGCCAGCAGACCGACGGACGTCTATGAAAAACTGTTTTTT.

The chain is built from TRBV28 and TRBJ1-1; no reliable D call. V gave up 5 bases and J gave up 4 bases, with 8 bases separating them. The CDR3 loop spans 12 amino acids. Germline values: CDR1 MDHEN, CDR2 SYDVKM. This chain's CDR3 is CASSPPGTEAFF. The CDR3 bases are TGTGCCAGCAGTCCGCCGGGCACTGAAGCTTTCTTT.

This rearrangement joins TRBV19 to TRBJ2-1; TRBD2 matches at 11 bases. CDR3 length: 16 residues. Germline V CDR1 and CDR2: LNHDA, SQIVND (reference sequence). Trimming at V came to 6 bases and at J to 5 bases, leaving 9 bases not matched to a gene. CDR3 in amino acids: CASSRASGGPHNEQFF. Written as DNA, the CDR3 is TGTGCCAGTAGCAGGGCTAGCGGGGGGCCCCACAATGAGCAGTTCTTC.

The chain uses TRBV2 and TRBJ2-3, with D unclear. The CDR3 contains 13 residues. Per the germline V gene, CDR1 is SNHLY and CDR2 is FYNNEI. V dropped 1 base and J dropped 8 bases, with 10 bases sitting between them. CDR3 protein: CASSEDRRGTQYF. CDR3 DNA sequence: TGTGCCAGCAGTGAAGATCGGAGAGGTACGCAGTATTTT.

A remark on this clone: The identical CDR3 is also encoded by other nucleotide sequences in the sample. V and J are TRBV9 and TRBJ2-1; D is unresolved. Germline V gives CDR1 SGDLS, CDR2 YYNGEE. Trimming shortened V by 0 bases and J by 4 bases, and 11 bases separated the two germline ends. This CDR3 region has 15 residues. This CDR3 is CASSVDPRRYNEQFF. The CDR3 nucleotides read TGTGCCAGCAGCGTAGACCCCAGGAGATACAATGAGCAGTTCTTC.

This clone was observed a few times. The rearrangement uses TRBV7-9 and TRBJ2-5, with TRBD1 identical over 8 bases. The J segment lost 4 bases and the V segment lost 5 bases, leaving 3 bases of the junction unmatched. The CDR3 spans 13 residues. Germline-derived CDR1 and CDR2 are SEHNR and FQNEAQ (reference sequence). CDR3: CASSPTGGETQYF. The CDR3, as DNA: TGTGCCAGCAGCCCTACAGGGGGAGAGACCCAGTACTTC. Supplemented by reference TRBV7-9 and TRBJ2-5, the full variable domain reads DTGVSQNPRHKITKRGQNVTFRCDPISEHNRLYWYRQTLGQGPEFLTYFQNEAQLEKSRLLSDRFSAERPKGSFSTLEIQRTEQGDSAMYLCASSPTGGETQYFGPGTRLLVL.

CDR3 DNA: TGTGCCACCAGTGGAACAGACTATGGCTACACCTTC. This translates into CATSGTDYGYTF. This chain links TRBV24-1 with TRBJ1-2; D call uncertain. Trimming took off 5 bases at V and 3 bases at J, with 6 bases between the two ends. CDR1 is KGHDR and CDR2 is SFDVKD in the germline V gene. The CDR3 runs to 12 residues.